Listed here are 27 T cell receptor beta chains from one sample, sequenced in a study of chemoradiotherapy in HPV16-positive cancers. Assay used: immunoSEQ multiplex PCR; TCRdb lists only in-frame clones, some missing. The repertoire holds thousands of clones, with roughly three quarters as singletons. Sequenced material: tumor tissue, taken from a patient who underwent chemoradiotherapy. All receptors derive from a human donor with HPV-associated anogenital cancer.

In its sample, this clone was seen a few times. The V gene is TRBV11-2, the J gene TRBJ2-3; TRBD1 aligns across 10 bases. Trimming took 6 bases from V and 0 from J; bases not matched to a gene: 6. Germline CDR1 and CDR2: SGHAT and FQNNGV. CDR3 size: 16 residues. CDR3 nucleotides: TGTGCCAGCAGTCGCGGGACAGGGGTGAGCACAGATACGCAGTATTTT. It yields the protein CASSRGTGVSTDTQYF.

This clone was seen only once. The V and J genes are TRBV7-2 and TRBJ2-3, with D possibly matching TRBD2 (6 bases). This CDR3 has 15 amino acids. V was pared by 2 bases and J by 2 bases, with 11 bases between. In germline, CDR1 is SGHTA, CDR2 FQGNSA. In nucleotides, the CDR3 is TGTGCCAGCAGCTTACAGGCTAGCGCCACAGATACGCAGTATTTT. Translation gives CASSLQASATDTQYF.

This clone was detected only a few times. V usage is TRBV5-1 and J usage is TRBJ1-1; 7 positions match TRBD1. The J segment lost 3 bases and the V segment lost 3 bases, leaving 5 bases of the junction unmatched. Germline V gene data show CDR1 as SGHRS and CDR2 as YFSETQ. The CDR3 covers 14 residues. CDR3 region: CASSSTGVDTEAFF. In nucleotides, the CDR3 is TGCGCCAGCAGCTCTACAGGGGTGGACACTGAAGCTTTCTTT.

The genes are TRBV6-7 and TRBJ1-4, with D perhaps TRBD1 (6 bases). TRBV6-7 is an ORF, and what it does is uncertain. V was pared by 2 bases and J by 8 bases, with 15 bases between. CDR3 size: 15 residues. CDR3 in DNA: TGTGCCAGCAGTTACGAGGGGGGCTTAGGCGAAAAACTGTTTTTT. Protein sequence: CASSYEGGLGEKLFF.

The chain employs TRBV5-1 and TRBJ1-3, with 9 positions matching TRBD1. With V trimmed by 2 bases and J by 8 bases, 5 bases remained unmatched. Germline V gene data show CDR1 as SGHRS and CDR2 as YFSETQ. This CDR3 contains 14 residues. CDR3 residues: CASSLQTGGDTIYF. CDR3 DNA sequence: TGCGCCAGCAGCTTACAGACAGGGGGGGACACCATATATTTT.

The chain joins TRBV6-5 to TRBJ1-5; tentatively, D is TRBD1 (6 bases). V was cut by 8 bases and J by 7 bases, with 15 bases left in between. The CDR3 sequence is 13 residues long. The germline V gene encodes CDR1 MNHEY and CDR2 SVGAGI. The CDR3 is CASSSHRDQPQHF. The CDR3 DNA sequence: TGTGCCAGCTCATCTCACAGGGACCAGCCCCAGCATTTT.

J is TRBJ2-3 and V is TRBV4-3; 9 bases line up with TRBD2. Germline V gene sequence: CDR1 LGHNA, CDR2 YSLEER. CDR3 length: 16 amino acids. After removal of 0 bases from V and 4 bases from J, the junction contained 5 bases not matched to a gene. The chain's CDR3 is CASSQEAGGRSDTQYF. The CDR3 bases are TGCGCCAGCAGCCAAGAAGCGGGAGGCCGGTCAGATACGCAGTATTTT.

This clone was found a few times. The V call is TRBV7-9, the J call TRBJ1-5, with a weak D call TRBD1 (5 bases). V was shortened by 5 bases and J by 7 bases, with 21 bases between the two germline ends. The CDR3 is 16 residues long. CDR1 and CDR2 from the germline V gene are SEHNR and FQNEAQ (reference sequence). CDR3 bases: TGTGCCAGCAGCCCCAACTCTCTTGGGGGAGGACAGCCCCAGCATTTT. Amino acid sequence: CASSPNSLGGGQPQHF.

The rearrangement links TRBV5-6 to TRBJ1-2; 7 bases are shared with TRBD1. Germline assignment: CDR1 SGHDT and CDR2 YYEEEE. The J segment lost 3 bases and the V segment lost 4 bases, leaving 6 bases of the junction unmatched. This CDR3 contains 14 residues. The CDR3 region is CASSKDREYYGYTF. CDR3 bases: TGTGCCAGCAGCAAAGACAGGGAATACTATGGCTACACCTTC. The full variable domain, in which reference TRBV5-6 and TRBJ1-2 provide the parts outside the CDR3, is DAGVTQSPTHLIKTRGQQVTLRCSPKSGHDTVSWYQQALGQGPQFIFQYYEEEERQRGNFPDRFSGHQFPNYSSELNVNALLLGDSALYLCASSKDREYYGYTFGSGTRLTVV.

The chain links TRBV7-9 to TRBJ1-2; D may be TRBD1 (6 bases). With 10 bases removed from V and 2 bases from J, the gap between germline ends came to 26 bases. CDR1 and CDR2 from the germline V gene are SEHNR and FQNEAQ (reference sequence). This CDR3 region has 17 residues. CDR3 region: CATDHGEGQGRNYGYTF. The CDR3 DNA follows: TGTGCCACCGACCACGGCGAAGGGCAGGGGCGAAACTATGGCTACACCTTC.

CDR3 DNA sequence: TGTGCCAGCACAGGGACAGGGTCAGTCGGTGAGCAGTTCTTC. Translating gives CASTGTGSVGEQFF. The V and J genes are TRBV25-1 and TRBJ2-1, with 9 nucleotides matching TRBD1. The germline V gene encodes CDR1 MGHDK and CDR2 SYGVNS. The CDR3 is made up of 14 amino acids. The V segment lost 7 bases and the J segment 9 bases; nucleotides outside the gene matches: 10.

The CDR3 spells CSVVLRAGGLGGEQFF. CDR3 bases: TGCAGCGTTGTCCTTAGGGCGGGGGGGCTAGGTGGTGAGCAGTTCTTC. The chain combines TRBV29-1 with TRBJ2-1; 9 positions agree with TRBD2. Germline V CDR1 and CDR2: SQVTM, ANQGSEA. The CDR3 sequence is 16 residues long. J gave up 9 bases and V 4 bases, and 16 bases lay outside the gene matches.

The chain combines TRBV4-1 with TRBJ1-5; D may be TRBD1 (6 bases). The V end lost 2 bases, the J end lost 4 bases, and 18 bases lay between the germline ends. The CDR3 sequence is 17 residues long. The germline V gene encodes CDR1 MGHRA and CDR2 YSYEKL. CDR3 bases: TGCGCCAGCAGCCAACGACCCCCTGACAGGATGAATCAGCCCCAGCATTTT. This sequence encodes CASSQRPPDRMNQPQHF.

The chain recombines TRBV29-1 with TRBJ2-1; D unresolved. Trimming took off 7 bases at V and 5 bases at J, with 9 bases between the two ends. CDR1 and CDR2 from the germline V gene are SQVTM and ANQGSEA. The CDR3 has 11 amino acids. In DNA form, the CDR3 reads TGCAGCGCCCCCTCACACAATGAGCAGTTCTTC. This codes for CSAPSHNEQFF.

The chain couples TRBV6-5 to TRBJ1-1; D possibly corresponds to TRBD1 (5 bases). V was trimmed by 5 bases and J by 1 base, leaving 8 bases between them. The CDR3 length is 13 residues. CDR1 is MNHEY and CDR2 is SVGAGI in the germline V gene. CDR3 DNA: TGTGCCAGCAGTCCTACAGGGAACACTGAAGCTTTCTTT. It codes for CASSPTGNTEAFF.

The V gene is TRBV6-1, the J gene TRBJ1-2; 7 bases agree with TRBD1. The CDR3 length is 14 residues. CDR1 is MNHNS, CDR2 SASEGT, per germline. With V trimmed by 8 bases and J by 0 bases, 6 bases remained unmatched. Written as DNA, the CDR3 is TGTGCCAGCGTATCGGGACAGTCTAACTATGGCTACACCTTC. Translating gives CASVSGQSNYGYTF.

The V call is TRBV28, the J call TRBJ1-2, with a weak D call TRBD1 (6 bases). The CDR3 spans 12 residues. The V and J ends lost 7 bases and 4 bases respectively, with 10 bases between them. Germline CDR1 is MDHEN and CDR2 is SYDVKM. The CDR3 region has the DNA TGTGCCAGCAACAGGGATATCTATGGCTACACCTTC. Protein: CASNRDIYGYTF.

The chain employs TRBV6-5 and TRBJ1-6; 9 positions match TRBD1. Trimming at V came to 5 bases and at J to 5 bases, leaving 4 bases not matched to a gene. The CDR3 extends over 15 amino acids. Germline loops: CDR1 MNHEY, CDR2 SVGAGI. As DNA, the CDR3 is TGTGCCAGCAGTAACCGACAGGGGGATAATTCACCCCTCCACTTT. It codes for CASSNRQGDNSPLHF.

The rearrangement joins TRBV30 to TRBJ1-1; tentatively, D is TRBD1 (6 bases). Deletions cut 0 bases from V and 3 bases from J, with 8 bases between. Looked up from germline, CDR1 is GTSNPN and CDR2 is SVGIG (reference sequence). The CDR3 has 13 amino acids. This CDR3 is CAWSVQGDTEAFF. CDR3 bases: TGTGCCTGGAGTGTACAGGGAGACACTGAAGCTTTCTTT.

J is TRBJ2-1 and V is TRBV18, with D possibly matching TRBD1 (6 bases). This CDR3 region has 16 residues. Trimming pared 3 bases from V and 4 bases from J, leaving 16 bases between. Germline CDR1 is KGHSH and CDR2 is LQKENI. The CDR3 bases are TGTGCCAGCTCACCTCCACAGGGTTTCCAATACAATGAGCAGTTCTTC. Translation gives CASSPPQGFQYNEQFF.

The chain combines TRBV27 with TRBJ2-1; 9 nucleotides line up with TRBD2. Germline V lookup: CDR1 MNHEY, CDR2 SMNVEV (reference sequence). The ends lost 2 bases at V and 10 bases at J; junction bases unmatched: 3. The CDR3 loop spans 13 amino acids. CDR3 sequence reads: CASSLTAGGEQFF. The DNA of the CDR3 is TGTGCCAGCAGTTTAACAGCGGGGGGCGAGCAGTTCTTC.

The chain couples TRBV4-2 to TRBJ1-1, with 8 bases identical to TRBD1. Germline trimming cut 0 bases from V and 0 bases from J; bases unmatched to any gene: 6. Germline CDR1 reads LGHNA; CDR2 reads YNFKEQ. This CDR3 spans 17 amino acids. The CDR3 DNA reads TGTGCCAGCAGCCAAGATAAGTCGGGACAGGTGAACACTGAAGCTTTCTTT. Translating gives CASSQDKSGQVNTEAFF.

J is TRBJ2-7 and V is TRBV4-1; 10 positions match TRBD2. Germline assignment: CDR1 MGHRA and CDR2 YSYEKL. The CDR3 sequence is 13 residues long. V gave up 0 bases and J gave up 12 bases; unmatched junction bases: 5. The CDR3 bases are TGCGCCAGCAGCCAAGAGTCTAGCGGGAGCCGGTACTTC. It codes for CASSQESSGSRYF.

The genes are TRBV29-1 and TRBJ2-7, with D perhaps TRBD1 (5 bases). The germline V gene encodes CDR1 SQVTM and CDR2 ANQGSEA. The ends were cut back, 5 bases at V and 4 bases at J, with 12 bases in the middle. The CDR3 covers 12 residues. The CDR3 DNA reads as TGCAGCGTTCCGCAGGGAAGGTACGAGCAGTACTTC. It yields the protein CSVPQGRYEQYF.

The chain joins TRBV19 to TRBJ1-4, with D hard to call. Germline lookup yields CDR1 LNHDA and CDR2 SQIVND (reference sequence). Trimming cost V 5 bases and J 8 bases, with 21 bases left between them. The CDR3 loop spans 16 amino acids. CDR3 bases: TGTGCCAGTAGTCCCACCACGGACTCCCCGGGGGAAAAACTGTTTTTT. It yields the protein CASSPTTDSPGEKLFF.

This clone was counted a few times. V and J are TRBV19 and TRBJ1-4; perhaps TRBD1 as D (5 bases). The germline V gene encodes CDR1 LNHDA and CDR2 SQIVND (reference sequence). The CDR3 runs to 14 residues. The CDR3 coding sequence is TGTGCTGTAGGCGGGGGTGGTTGGAATGAAAAACTGTTTTTT. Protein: CAVGGGGWNEKLFF.

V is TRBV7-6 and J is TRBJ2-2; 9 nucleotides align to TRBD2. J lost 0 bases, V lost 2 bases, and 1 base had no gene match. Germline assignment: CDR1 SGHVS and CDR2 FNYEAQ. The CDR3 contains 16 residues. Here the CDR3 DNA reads TGTGCCAGCAGCTTACGCGGGGGGGCGAACACCGGGGAGCTGTTTTTT. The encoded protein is CASSLRGGANTGELFF.